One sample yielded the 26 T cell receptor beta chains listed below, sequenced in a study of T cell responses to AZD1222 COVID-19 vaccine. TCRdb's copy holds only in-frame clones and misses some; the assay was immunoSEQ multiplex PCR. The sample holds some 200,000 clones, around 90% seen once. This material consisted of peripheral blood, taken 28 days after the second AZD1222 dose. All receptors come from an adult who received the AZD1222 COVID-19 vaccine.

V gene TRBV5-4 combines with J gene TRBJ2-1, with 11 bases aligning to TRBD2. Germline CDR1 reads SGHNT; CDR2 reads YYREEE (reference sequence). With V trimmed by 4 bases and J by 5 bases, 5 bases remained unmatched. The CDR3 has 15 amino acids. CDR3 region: CASSPGGLADNEQFF. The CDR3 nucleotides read TGTGCCAGCAGCCCGGGGGGACTAGCGGACAATGAGCAGTTCTTC.

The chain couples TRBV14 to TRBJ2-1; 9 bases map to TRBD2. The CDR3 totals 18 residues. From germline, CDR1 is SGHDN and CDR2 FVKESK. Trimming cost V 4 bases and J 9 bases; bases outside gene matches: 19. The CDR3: CASSPRGGSVGSWGEQFF. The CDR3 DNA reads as TGTGCCAGCAGCCCGCGGGGGGGTAGCGTTGGTAGTTGGGGTGAGCAGTTCTTC.

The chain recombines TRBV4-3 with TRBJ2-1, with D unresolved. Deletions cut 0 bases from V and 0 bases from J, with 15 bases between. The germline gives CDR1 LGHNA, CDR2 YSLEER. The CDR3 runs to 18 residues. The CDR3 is CASSQDRHGLSSYNEQFF. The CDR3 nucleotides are TGCGCCAGCAGCCAAGATAGGCACGGCCTGAGCTCCTACAATGAGCAGTTCTTC.

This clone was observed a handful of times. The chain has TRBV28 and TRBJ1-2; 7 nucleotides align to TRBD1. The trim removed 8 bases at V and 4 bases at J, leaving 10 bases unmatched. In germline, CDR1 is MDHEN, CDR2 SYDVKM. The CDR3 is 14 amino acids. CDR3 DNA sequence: TGTGCCAGCGCCCAACAGGGGACCATCTATGGCTACACCTTC. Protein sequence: CASAQQGTIYGYTF.

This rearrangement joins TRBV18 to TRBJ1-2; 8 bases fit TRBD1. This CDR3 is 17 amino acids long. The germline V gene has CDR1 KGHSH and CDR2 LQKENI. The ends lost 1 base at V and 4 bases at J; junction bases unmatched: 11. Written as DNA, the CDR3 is TGTGCCAGCTCACCACAGGGGACAGGAGGGTCTGGCTATGGCTACACCTTC. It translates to CASSPQGTGGSGYGYTF.

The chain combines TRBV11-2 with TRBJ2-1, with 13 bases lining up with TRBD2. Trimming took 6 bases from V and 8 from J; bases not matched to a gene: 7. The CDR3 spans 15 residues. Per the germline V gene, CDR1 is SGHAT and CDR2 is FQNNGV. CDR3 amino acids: CASRMRLAGGHEQFF. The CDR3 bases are TGTGCCAGCAGGATGAGACTAGCGGGAGGCCATGAGCAGTTCTTC.

CDR3 in DNA: TGTGCCAGCAGTTACTCGAAGGGCCCAGCGGCTCAGCCCCAGCATTTT. This codes for CASSYSKGPAAQPQHF. The chain combines TRBV6-5 with TRBJ1-5; D is ambiguous. Germline-derived CDR1 and CDR2 are MNHEY and SVGAGI. Trimming shortened V by 0 bases and J by 6 bases, and 15 bases separated the two germline ends. The CDR3 has 16 residues.

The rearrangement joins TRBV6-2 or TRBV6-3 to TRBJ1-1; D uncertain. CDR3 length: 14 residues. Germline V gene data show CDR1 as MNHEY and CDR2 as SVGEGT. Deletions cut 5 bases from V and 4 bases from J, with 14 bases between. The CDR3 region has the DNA TGTGCCAGCAGTCGCTCCTCCGGAGGCACTGAAGCTTTCTTT. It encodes CASSRSSGGTEAFF.

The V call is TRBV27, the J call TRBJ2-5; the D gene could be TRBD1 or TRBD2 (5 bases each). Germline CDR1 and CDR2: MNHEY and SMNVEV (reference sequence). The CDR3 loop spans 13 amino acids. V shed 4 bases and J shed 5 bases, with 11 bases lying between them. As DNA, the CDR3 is TGTGCCAGCAGTTGGCAGGGACGGGAGACCCAGTACTTC. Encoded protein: CASSWQGRETQYF.

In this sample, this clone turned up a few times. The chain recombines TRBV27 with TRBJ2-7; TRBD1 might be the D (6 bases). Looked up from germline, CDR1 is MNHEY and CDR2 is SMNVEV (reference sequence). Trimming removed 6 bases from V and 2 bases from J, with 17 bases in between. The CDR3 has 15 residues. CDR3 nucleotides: TGTGCCAGCAGGATCTCCCGGGACATCACCTACGAGCAGTACTTC. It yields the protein CASRISRDITYEQYF.

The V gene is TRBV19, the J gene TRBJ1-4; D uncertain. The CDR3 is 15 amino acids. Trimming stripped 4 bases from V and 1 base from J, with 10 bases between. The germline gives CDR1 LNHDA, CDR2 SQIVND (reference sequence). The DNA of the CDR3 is TGTGCCAGTAGTACCGACCGTTTAACTAATGAAAAACTGTTTTTT. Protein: CASSTDRLTNEKLFF.

CDR3 protein: CASSLARPGTSWGSSYEQYF. As DNA, the CDR3 is TGCGCCAGCAGCTTGGCAAGACCGGGGACTAGCTGGGGCAGCTCCTACGAGCAGTACTTC. V is TRBV5-1 and J is TRBJ2-7, with 9 bases fitting TRBD2. Trimming took 0 bases from V and 0 from J; bases not matched to a gene: 16. CDR1 is SGHRS and CDR2 is YFSETQ in the germline V gene. The CDR3 length is 20 residues.

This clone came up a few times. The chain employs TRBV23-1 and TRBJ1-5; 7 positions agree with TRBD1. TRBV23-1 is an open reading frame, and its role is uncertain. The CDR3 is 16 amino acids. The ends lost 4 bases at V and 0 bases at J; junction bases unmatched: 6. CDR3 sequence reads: CASSPPDRFSNQPQHF. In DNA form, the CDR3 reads TGCGCCAGCAGTCCCCCGGACAGGTTTAGCAATCAGCCCCAGCATTTT.

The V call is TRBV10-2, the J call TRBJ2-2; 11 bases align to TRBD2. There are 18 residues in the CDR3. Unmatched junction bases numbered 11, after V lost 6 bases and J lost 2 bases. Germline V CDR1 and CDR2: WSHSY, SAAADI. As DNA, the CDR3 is TGCGCCAGCAGAGCCGCCGGGACTAGCGGATTAAACACCGGGGAGCTGTTTTTT. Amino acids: CASRAAGTSGLNTGELFF.

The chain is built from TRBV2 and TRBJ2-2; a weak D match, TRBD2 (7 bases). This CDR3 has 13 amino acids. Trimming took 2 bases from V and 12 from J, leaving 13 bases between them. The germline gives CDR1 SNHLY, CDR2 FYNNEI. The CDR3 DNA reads TGTGCCAGCAGTGAATTGGCGGGGGCTAAGCTGTTTTTT. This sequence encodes CASSELAGAKLFF.

Here the CDR3 DNA reads TGTGCCAGCAGTAGAACTCCCGTGGGCGGAAGATATAGCAATCAGCCCCAGCATTTT. Its protein is CASSRTPVGGRYSNQPQHF. V gene TRBV6-2 or TRBV6-3 combines with J gene TRBJ1-5; unclear D gene. The V and J ends lost 5 bases and 0 bases respectively, with 23 bases between them. This CDR3 is built from 19 residues. CDR1 and CDR2 from the germline V gene are MNHEY and SVGEGT.

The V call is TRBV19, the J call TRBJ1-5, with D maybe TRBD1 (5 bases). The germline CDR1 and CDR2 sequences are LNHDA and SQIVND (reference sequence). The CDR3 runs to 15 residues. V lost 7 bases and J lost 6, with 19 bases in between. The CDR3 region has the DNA TGTGCCAGTACCCCCGAGAGGGGCTCGCGTCAGCCCCAGCATTTT. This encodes CASTPERGSRQPQHF.

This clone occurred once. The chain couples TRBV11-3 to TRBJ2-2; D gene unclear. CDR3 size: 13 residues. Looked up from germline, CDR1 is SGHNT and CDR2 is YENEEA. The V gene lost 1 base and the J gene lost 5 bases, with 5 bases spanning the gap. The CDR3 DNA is TGTGCCAGCAGCTTAGCTGGGACCGGGGAGCTGTTTTTT. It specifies CASSLAGTGELFF.

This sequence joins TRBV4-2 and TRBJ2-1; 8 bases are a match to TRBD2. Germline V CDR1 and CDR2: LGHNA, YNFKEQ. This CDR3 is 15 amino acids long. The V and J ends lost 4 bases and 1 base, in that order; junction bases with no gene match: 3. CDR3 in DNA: TGTGCCAGCAGCCTTACTAGCGGTTCCTACAATGAGCAGTTCTTC. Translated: CASSLTSGSYNEQFF.

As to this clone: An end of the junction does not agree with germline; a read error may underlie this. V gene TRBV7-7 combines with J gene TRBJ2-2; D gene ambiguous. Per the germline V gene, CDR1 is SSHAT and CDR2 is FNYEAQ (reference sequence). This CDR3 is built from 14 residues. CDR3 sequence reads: CASSTRPNTGELFF. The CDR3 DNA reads TGTGCTAGCAGCACCCGACCGAACACCGGGGAGCTGTTTTTT.

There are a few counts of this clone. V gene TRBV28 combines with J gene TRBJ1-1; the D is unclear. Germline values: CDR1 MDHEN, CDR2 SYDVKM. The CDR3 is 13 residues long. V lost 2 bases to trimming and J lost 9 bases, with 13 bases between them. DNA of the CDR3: TGTGCCAGCAGTTTACGGCAGGAAATGAAAGCTTTCTTT. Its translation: CASSLRQEMKAFF.

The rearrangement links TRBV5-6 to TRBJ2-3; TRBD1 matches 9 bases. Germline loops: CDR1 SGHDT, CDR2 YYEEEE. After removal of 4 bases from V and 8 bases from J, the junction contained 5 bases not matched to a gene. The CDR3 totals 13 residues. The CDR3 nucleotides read TGTGCCAGCAGCAAACAGGGGGCTGGTACGCAGTATTTT. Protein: CASSKQGAGTQYF.

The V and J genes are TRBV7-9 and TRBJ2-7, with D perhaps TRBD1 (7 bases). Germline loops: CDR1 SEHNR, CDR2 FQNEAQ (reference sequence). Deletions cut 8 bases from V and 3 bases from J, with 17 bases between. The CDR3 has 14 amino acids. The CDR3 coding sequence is TGTGCCAGCGGGACTCCGGGACAGAGCTACGAGCAGTACTTC. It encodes CASGTPGQSYEQYF.

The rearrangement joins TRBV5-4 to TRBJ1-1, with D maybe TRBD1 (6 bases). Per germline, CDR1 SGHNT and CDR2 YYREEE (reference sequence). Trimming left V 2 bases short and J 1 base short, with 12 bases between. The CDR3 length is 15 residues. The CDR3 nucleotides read TGTGCCAGCAGCTTCGTGACAGGTCGGAACACTGAAGCTTTCTTT. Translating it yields CASSFVTGRNTEAFF.

CDR3 sequence (DNA): TGTGCCAGTAGCCCATCAGGGACTGATGGGACAGATACGCAGTATTTT. Translated: CASSPSGTDGTDTQYF. This chain connects TRBV19 to TRBJ2-3; maybe TRBD2 (6 bases). V was clipped by 6 bases and J by 3 bases, with 19 bases between them. The CDR3 covers 16 residues. Germline V gives CDR1 LNHDA, CDR2 SQIVND (reference sequence).

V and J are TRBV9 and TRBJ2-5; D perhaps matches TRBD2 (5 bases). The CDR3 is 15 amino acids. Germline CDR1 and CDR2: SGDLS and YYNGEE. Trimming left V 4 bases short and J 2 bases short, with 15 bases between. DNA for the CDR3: TGTGCCAGCAGCCTAAGCGGACTCGGGCAAGAGACCCAGTACTTC. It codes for CASSLSGLGQETQYF.